This T cell receptor (beta chain) originates from a study of blood T cells in healthy people across ages. Then a second PCR, running roughly 6 to 11 cycles, was carried out with a sample-barcoded 5' primer and a J-beta primer mix. TCRdb processed the 5' RACE reads anew with MiXCR; each CDR3 protein has one entry. The sample lists roughly 1 million distinct CDR3 sequences; less than 25% were seen once. Germline CDR1 MNHEY, CDR2 SMNVEV (reference sequence). CDR3 length equals 18 residues. Germline trimming cut 2 bases from V and 0 bases from J; bases unmatched to any gene: 10. This clonotype has just one count. What it recognizes is unknown. Overall study findings and caveats: Across the age range, TCR beta diversity per million T cells fell in a roughly linear way.

The sample also formed part of further work on T cells of mothers and their children. That work states: Across the analysis, no persistent microchimeric T cell clones were detected.

The sequence was collected from a girl aged 2 to 9 in good health. Sequenced input: blood. The chain carries TRBV27 and TRBJ2-1; 7 bases agree with TRBD2. The CDR3 DNA reads as TGTGCCAGCAGTTTAAGGGTGGCGGGGGTGAGCTCCTACAATGAGCAGTTCTTC. Amino acid sequence: CASSLRVAGVSSYNEQFF.